Following are 9 T cell receptor beta chains from one sample sequenced in a study of T cells in Graves' hyperthyroidism and ophthalmopathy. The CDR3 regions of TCR beta were amplified from RNA transcripts. Carried out on the TCR CDR3, a first-round RT-PCR used the HTBI primer set. Using its own MiXCR run on the multiplex PCR reads, TCRdb lists one record per CDR3 protein. This sample has roughly 510,000 distinct CDR3 sequences, with 46% found just once. Material: peripheral blood or thyroid tissue (not recorded which). The source is an adult woman with Graves' disease, either hyperthyroidism or ophthalmopathy (not recorded which).

To note about this clonotype: A single base separates this from a much larger clone, so it may be a read error. The genes are TRBV4-1 and TRBJ1-6; no definite D call. CDR1 is MGHRA and CDR2 is YSYEKL in the germline V gene. The CDR3 extends over 16 amino acids. Here the CDR3 reads CASSQAGLGSNSPLHF. The DNA for the CDR3 is TGTGCCAGCAGCCAAGCAGGCCTCGGTAGTAATTCACCCCTCCACTTT.

The chain links TRBV7-3 to TRBJ2-5, with TRBD2 matching 8 bases. CDR1 and CDR2 (germline): SGHTA, FQGTGA. Trimming removed 3 bases from V and 5 bases from J; junction bases left unmatched: 8. This CDR3 is 15 amino acids long. For the CDR3, the DNA is TGTGCCAGCAGCTTTCGGGAGGGCGTCCATGAGACCCAGTACTTC. Protein product: CASSFREGVHETQYF.

The chain recombines TRBV10-3 with TRBJ1-5; no firm D call. The length of the CDR3 is 16 residues. Germline-derived CDR1 and CDR2 are ENHRY and SYGVKD. V lost 4 bases, J lost 3 bases, and 16 bases lay in between. CDR3 nucleotide sequence: TGTGCCATCAGTGCCCGGTTCAGTACGAACAATCAGCCCCAGCATTTT. It translates to CAISARFSTNNQPQHF.

J is TRBJ1-1 and V is TRBV7-2; no definite D call. V was pared by 6 bases and J by 2 bases, with 16 bases between. Germline CDR1 reads SGHTA; CDR2 reads FQGNSA. This CDR3 comprises 15 residues. The CDR3 spells CASSRTGLRNTEAFF. The CDR3 DNA is TGTGCCAGCAGTCGAACCGGACTCAGAAACACTGAAGCTTTCTTT.

With regard to this clonotype: This could be a read error, since a much larger clone is one nucleotide away. This chain joins TRBV6-2 or TRBV6-3 and TRBJ1-1; D gene ambiguous. Germline V lookup: CDR1 MNHEY, CDR2 SVGEGT. CDR3 length: 11 amino acids. The CDR3 sequence is CASRDPGEASF. The CDR3 DNA follows: TGTGCCAGCAGGGACCCAGGTGAAGCTTCCTTT.

This clonotype was seen repeatedly, ten times or more. The chain joins TRBV2 to TRBJ1-1; D may be TRBD1 (6 bases). V lost 5 bases and J 4 bases, leaving 11 bases between the germline ends. CDR3 length: 13 residues. CDR1 and CDR2 from the germline V gene are SNHLY and FYNNEI. CDR3 sequence: CASSNQGSTEAFF. The CDR3 DNA reads as TGTGCCAGCAGTAATCAGGGGAGCACTGAAGCTTTCTTT.

This clonotype was seen at least ten times. This sequence joins TRBV29-1 and TRBJ2-5; possibly TRBD1 for D (7 bases). The CDR3 covers 13 residues. The germline V gene encodes CDR1 SQVTM and CDR2 ANQGSEA. Trimming cost V 7 bases and J 5 bases, with 17 bases left between them. The CDR3 DNA reads as TGCAGCGCGCTCGGGCCAGGGGGGGAGACCCAGTACTTC. It is translated as CSALGPGGETQYF.

The V call is TRBV10-3, the J call TRBJ1-5; D uncertain. CDR3 length equals 10 residues. Looked up from germline, CDR1 is ENHRY and CDR2 is SYGVKD. Trimming pared 3 bases from V and 9 bases from J, leaving 3 bases between. CDR3 in DNA: TGTGCCATCAGTGATGTGCCCCAGCATTTT. Residues: CAISDVPQHF.

The chain's CDR3 is CATSRSPSGELFF. The CDR3 coding sequence is TGTGCCACCAGCAGATCCCCCTCCGGGGAGCTGTTTTTT. This chain joins TRBV15 and TRBJ2-2; D is unclear. V was clipped by 2 bases and J by 6 bases, with 7 bases between them. Germline-derived CDR1 and CDR2 are LNHNV and YYDKDF (reference sequence). The CDR3 sequence is 13 residues long.